This entry features one TCR beta chain sequence. Germline lookup yields CDR1 KGHSH and CDR2 LQKENI. V dropped 6 bases and J dropped 2 bases, with 14 bases sitting between them. The CDR3 has 14 amino acids. Reverse transcription of 0.5 to 1 ug RNA was performed with random hexamers. TCRdb called the immunoSEQ multiplex PCR reads again in MiXCR, with one record for every CDR3 protein. The table includes around 80,000 distinct CDR3 sequences, approximately 93% detected once. CD8+ and CD4+ T cells from blood underwent TCR beta sequencing. This specimen belongs to a study of CD8 T cells in Susac syndrome. The sequencing sample was made of CD8+ T cells from PBMCs. J is TRBJ2-7 and V is TRBV18; perhaps TRBD1 as D (6 bases). This sequence was found in a human donor with Susac syndrome. The CDR3 DNA sequence: TGTGCCAGCTCCGCTTCCGGGACACCCTACGAGCAGTACTTC. This translates into CASSASGTPYEQYF.